This T cell receptor (beta chain) was recorded in a study of blood T cell repertoires in COVID-19. Clones were sequenced by immunoSEQ multiplex PCR, and TCRdb holds only the in-frame ones, with some missing. The table shows 200,000 or so clones, with approximately 80% occurring only once. CDR3 length: 13 amino acids. The junction had 4 bases not matched to a gene; V was cut back by 7 bases and J by 2 bases. The germline CDR1 and CDR2 sequences are SEHNR and FQNEAQ (reference sequence). This clone was seen a single time. The sample was peripheral blood. The receptor was isolated from an elderly woman with acute or convalescent COVID-19. The chain combines TRBV7-9 with TRBJ2-5; TRBD1 matches 7 bases. In DNA, the CDR3 is TGTGCCAGCATCAGGGACAGTCAAGAGACCCAGTACTTC. Amino acids: CASIRDSQETQYF.